This T cell receptor beta chain was obtained from a study of blood T cell repertoires in COVID-19. Background on the study: Whether acute or convalescent, the COVID-19 samples came from the United States, Italy and Spain. PBMCs, B-cell-depleted T cells, or T cells provided the cDNA or gDNA that made up the material.

CDR3 length equals 15 residues. The germline CDR1 and CDR2 sequences are ENHRY and SYGVKD. Germline trimming cut 0 bases from V and 2 bases from J; bases unmatched to any gene: 1. Sequencing used immunoSEQ multiplex PCR; TCRdb keeps in-frame clones, though not all of them. The sample shows a few hundred thousand clones, roughly 88% of them seen only once. This receptor was obtained from a young woman who had recovered from COVID-19. Sequenced sample: peripheral blood. V is TRBV10-3 and J is TRBJ2-7; 10 nucleotides align to TRBD2. In DNA form, the CDR3 reads TGTGCCATCAGTGAGTCTAGCGGGGGGACCTACGAGCAGTACTTC. Translated: CAISESSGGTYEQYF.